These 27 T cell receptor beta chains were all obtained from the same sample, sequenced in a study of a mutant IDH1 vaccine in newly diagnosed glioma. The repertoire was sequenced with immunoSEQ multiplex PCR; TCRdb's copy has only in-frame clones and lacks some. This sample has tens of thousands of clones, with around 81% found just once. No antigen has been identified for these receptors. Time point noted: week 23, last vaccination. Every single dose of the vaccine, 300 ug of mutant IDH1 20-mer peptide, came with topical imiquimod. Sequencing was performed on PBMCs, taken from a glioma patient whose treatment included an IDH1 peptide vaccine. The receptors stem from a woman aged 40-49 years with glioma. Some clones in this sample may be carry-over from other donors' samples.

The chain has TRBV20-1 and TRBJ1-1; 7 bases align to TRBD1. Germline CDR1 and CDR2: DFQATT and SNEGSKA (reference sequence). Trimming took 8 bases from V and 7 from J; bases not matched to a gene: 7. The CDR3 has 11 amino acids. As DNA, the CDR3 is TGCAGTAAGACAGGGAATAATGAAGCTTTCTTT. This encodes CSKTGNNEAFF.

The V and J genes are TRBV27 and TRBJ2-7, with 9 bases identical to TRBD1. CDR1 is MNHEY and CDR2 is SMNVEV in the germline V gene (reference sequence). This CDR3 spans 15 amino acids. Trimming at V came to 3 bases and at J to 1 base, leaving 4 bases not matched to a gene. The CDR3 sequence: CASSFSGQGSYEQYF. In DNA, the CDR3 is TGTGCCAGCAGTTTTTCGGGACAGGGATCCTACGAGCAGTACTTC.

This chain uses TRBV9 with TRBJ1-3, with D possibly TRBD1 on 5 matching bases. Germline V gives CDR1 SGDLS, CDR2 YYNGEE. Trimming cost V 3 bases and J 4 bases, with 11 bases left between them. There are 14 residues in the CDR3. Here the CDR3 DNA reads TGTGCCAGCAGCGAAGGAGGGACGGGAAACACCATATATTTT. This sequence encodes CASSEGGTGNTIYF.

In the case of this clone: Other DNA sequences in the sample encode the same CDR3. V and J are TRBV5-4 and TRBJ2-5; 7 nucleotides match TRBD2. CDR1 SGHNT and CDR2 YYREEE come from the germline V gene (reference sequence). The CDR3 consists of 13 residues. The trim removed 0 bases at V and 5 bases at J, leaving 1 base unmatched. CDR3 amino acids: CASSLGGGETQYF. The CDR3 DNA reads TGTGCCAGCAGCTTGGGGGGAGGGGAGACCCAGTACTTC.

The gene calls are TRBV28 and TRBJ1-1; 8 bases line up with TRBD1. The germline V gene encodes CDR1 MDHEN and CDR2 SYDVKM. V was pared by 7 bases and J by 5 bases, with 6 bases of the junction left unmatched. CDR3 length equals 13 residues. The CDR3 DNA reads TGTGCCAGCACCCCTCAGGGGGCGACTGAAGCTTTCTTT. Protein sequence: CASTPQGATEAFF.

The chain has TRBV14 and TRBJ2-1; D is unclear. With 3 bases removed from V and 12 bases from J, the gap between germline ends came to 12 bases. Germline values: CDR1 SGHDN, CDR2 FVKESK. There are 12 residues in the CDR3. The CDR3 spells CASSQGSMVQFF. The CDR3 DNA sequence: TGTGCCAGCAGCCAGGGTTCGATGGTGCAGTTCTTC. Together with reference TRBV14 and TRBJ2-1, the CDR3 gives the full variable domain: EAGVTQFPSHSVIEKGQTVTLRCDPISGHDNLYWYRRVMGKEIKFLLHFVKESKQDESGMPNNRFLAERTGGTYSTLKVQPAELEDSGVYFCASSQGSMVQFFGPGTRLTVL.

In its sample, this clone was seen once. The chain uses TRBV7-9 and TRBJ2-1, with 9 bases matching TRBD2. CDR1 and CDR2 from the germline V gene are SEHNR and FQNEAQ (reference sequence). V lost 2 bases to trimming and J lost 2 bases; unmatched junction nucleotides: 7. This CDR3 comprises 17 residues. Here the CDR3 reads CASSLFAGGFTYNEQFF. In DNA, the CDR3 is TGTGCCAGCAGCTTATTCGCGGGAGGGTTCACCTACAATGAGCAGTTCTTC. The variable domain in full, with the rest retrieved from reference TRBV7-9 and TRBJ2-1, is DTGVSQNPRHKITKRGQNVTFRCDPISEHNRLYWYRQTLGQGPEFLTYFQNEAQLEKSRLLSDRFSAERPKGSFSTLEIQRTEQGDSAMYLCASSLFAGGFTYNEQFFGPGTRLTVL.

The CDR3 region is CASSLGQGQPQHF. The CDR3, as DNA: TGTGCCAGCAGTTTAGGACAGGGTCAGCCCCAGCATTTT. The chain recombines TRBV27 with TRBJ1-5, with TRBD1 identical over 8 bases. The CDR3 runs 13 residues. Trimming took 2 bases from V and 6 from J; bases not matched to a gene: 0. Germline V CDR1 and CDR2: MNHEY, SMNVEV (reference sequence).

The chain couples TRBV27 to TRBJ2-3; a possible D gene is TRBD1 (5 bases). The V end lost 4 bases, the J end lost 10 bases, and 15 bases lay between the germline ends. The CDR3 runs to 13 residues. The germline CDR1 and CDR2 sequences are MNHEY and SMNVEV (reference sequence). The CDR3 reads CASSSTRVSAQYF. Written as DNA, the CDR3 is TGTGCCAGCAGTTCCACCAGGGTATCGGCGCAGTATTTT.

This clone has a single count. The chain recombines TRBV19 with TRBJ2-7; D gene ambiguous. The CDR3 length is 12 residues. Germline CDR1 is LNHDA and CDR2 is SQIVND (reference sequence). Deletions cut 6 bases from V and 3 bases from J, with 9 bases between. The CDR3 coding sequence is TGTGCCAGTAGCGGGTCCTACTACGAGCAGTACTTC. Protein sequence: CASSGSYYEQYF. Filled out from reference TRBV19 and TRBJ2-7, the complete variable domain reads DGGITQSPKYLFRKEGQNVTLSCEQNLNHDAMYWYRQDPGQGLRLIYYSQIVNDFQKGDIAEGYSVSREKKESFPLTVTSAQKNPTAFYLCASSGSYYEQYFGPGTRLTVT.

This chain joins TRBV7-2 and TRBJ2-6; no clear D. V was pared by 1 base and J by 1 base, with 5 bases between. The CDR3 is made up of 15 amino acids. Germline V gives CDR1 SGHTA, CDR2 FQGNSA. The CDR3 DNA follows: TGTGCCAGCAGCTTAGATGGATCTGGGGCCAACGTCCTGACTTTC. Translation: CASSLDGSGANVLTF. Based on the CDR3 plus reference TRBV7-2 and TRBJ2-6, the full variable domain is GAGVSQSPSNKVTEKGKDVELRCDPISGHTALYWYRQSLGQGLEFLIYFQGNSAPDKSGLPSDRFSAERTGGSVSTLTIQRTQQEDSAVYLCASSLDGSGANVLTFGAGSRLTVL.

This clone has just one count. This chain links TRBV6-1 with TRBJ1-2, with D tentatively TRBD1 (6 bases). The V gene's germline CDR1 is MNHNS and CDR2 SASEGT. V lost 2 bases and J lost 8, with 12 bases in between. This CDR3 is built from 13 residues. Here the CDR3 reads CASSETWGLGYTF. CDR3 coding DNA: TGTGCCAGCAGTGAAACATGGGGGCTCGGCTACACCTTC.

The rearrangement joins TRBV7-9 to TRBJ2-7, with D possibly being TRBD1 (7 bases). V lost 8 bases and J lost 7, with 15 bases in between. Germline V gene lookup returns CDR1 SEHNR and CDR2 FQNEAQ (reference sequence). This CDR3 comprises 12 residues. The CDR3, as DNA: TGTGCCAGCGCCGGGGCAGGGGGGGAGCAGTACTTC. Translating gives CASAGAGGEQYF. Variable domain in full (rest from reference TRBV7-9 and TRBJ2-7): DTGVSQNPRHKITKRGQNVTFRCDPISEHNRLYWYRQTLGQGPEFLTYFQNEAQLEKSRLLSDRFSAERPKGSFSTLEIQRTEQGDSAMYLCASAGAGGEQYFGPGTRLTVT.

This clone appeared once. This chain uses TRBV6-5 with TRBJ1-2; TRBD1 matches 7 bases. This CDR3 is built from 15 residues. V was pared by 1 base and J by 4 bases, with 6 bases of the junction left unmatched. The V gene's germline CDR1 is MNHEY and CDR2 SVGAGI. CDR3 sequence reads: CASSYLQGLSYGYTF. CDR3 DNA: TGTGCCAGCAGTTACTTACAGGGGCTTAGCTATGGCTACACCTTC.

This chain links TRBV4-1 with TRBJ2-7; D may be TRBD2 (6 bases). Germline V gives CDR1 MGHRA, CDR2 YSYEKL. The CDR3 has 14 residues. With 2 bases removed from V and 5 bases from J, the gap between germline ends came to 13 bases. The CDR3 is CASSQFRGTDEQYF. The CDR3 nucleotides are TGCGCCAGCAGCCAATTTCGGGGGACGGACGAGCAGTACTTC.

The V call is TRBV5-1, the J call TRBJ2-2, with unresolved D. CDR1 and CDR2 from the germline V gene are SGHRS and YFSETQ. The CDR3 runs to 13 residues. V was clipped by 0 bases and J by 7 bases, with 7 bases between them. CDR3 region: CASSLASVGELFF. In nucleotides, the CDR3 is TGCGCCAGCAGCTTGGCCTCGGTCGGGGAGCTGTTTTTT.

This chain connects TRBV27 to TRBJ2-2; D is uncertain. The length of the CDR3 is 12 residues. With 1 base removed from V and 6 bases from J, the gap between germline ends came to 3 bases. Germline V gives CDR1 MNHEY, CDR2 SMNVEV (reference sequence). The CDR3 spells CASSLWAGELFF. The CDR3 nucleotides read TGTGCCAGCAGTTTATGGGCCGGGGAGCTGTTTTTT.

The rearrangement links TRBV19 to TRBJ1-5; no clear D. The germline V gene encodes CDR1 LNHDA and CDR2 SQIVND (reference sequence). Trimming left V 1 base short and J 5 bases short, with 9 bases between. The length of the CDR3 is 14 residues. The CDR3 loop is CASSIAPNYQPQHF. Written as DNA, the CDR3 is TGTGCCAGTAGTATAGCCCCCAATTATCAGCCCCAGCATTTT.

This chain joins TRBV7-2 and TRBJ1-3; the D is unclear. V gave up 2 bases and J gave up 0 bases, with 8 bases separating them. CDR1 is SGHTA, CDR2 FQGNSA, per germline. The CDR3 covers 15 residues. This chain's CDR3 is CASSLYYGSGNTIYF. The CDR3 DNA is TGTGCCAGCAGCTTATATTACGGCTCTGGAAACACCATATATTTT.

The CDR3 DNA sequence: TGTGCCAGCAGCCCCGTTGGGCAGGGATACACTGAAGCTTTCTTT. Protein: CASSPVGQGYTEAFF. This chain uses TRBV7-9 with TRBJ1-1, with D maybe TRBD1 (5 bases). Germline V gene lookup returns CDR1 SEHNR and CDR2 FQNEAQ (reference sequence). Between the trimmed V and J ends, which lost 5 bases and 3 bases, there was a span of 16 bases. The CDR3 spans 15 residues.

This clone was recorded once. The rearrangement joins TRBV25-1 to TRBJ2-1; D uncertain. The V end lost 0 bases, the J end lost 10 bases, and 13 bases lay between the germline ends. This CDR3 has 14 amino acids. The V gene's germline CDR1 is MGHDK and CDR2 SYGVNS. The CDR3 here is CASSEYRKGSEQFF. The CDR3 coding sequence is TGTGCCAGCAGTGAATATAGGAAGGGTAGCGAGCAGTTCTTC.

The chain carries TRBV5-1 and TRBJ2-5, with 7 bases that match TRBD2. The ends lost 5 bases at V and 1 base at J; junction bases unmatched: 8. This CDR3 region has 15 residues. CDR1 is SGHRS, CDR2 YFSETQ, per germline. Here the CDR3 DNA reads TGCGCCAGCAGACGGACCTGGGGGGGCCAAGAGACCCAGTACTTC. Translating gives CASRRTWGGQETQYF.

V gene TRBV7-8 combines with J gene TRBJ2-5; D remains ambiguous. There are 14 residues in the CDR3. From germline, CDR1 is SGHVS and CDR2 FQNEAQ. The V and J ends lost 1 base and 1 base respectively, with 7 bases between them. The CDR3 sequence is CASSLDGLQETQYF. In DNA, the CDR3 is TGTGCCAGCAGCTTAGATGGGCTCCAAGAGACCCAGTACTTC.

The chain has TRBV27 and TRBJ2-7, with D possibly called TRBD1 or TRBD2 (5 bases each). This CDR3 has 15 residues. Germline V gene data show CDR1 as MNHEY and CDR2 as SMNVEV (reference sequence). Between the trimmed V and J ends, which lost 3 bases and 3 bases, there was a span of 15 bases. The CDR3 region has the DNA TGTGCCAGCAGTTTGGACGGGACCTTCTTCTACGAGCAGTACTTC. Protein product: CASSLDGTFFYEQYF.

This chain uses TRBV6-5 with TRBJ2-5; TRBD2 matches at 10 bases. The V and J ends lost 6 bases and 4 bases, in that order; junction bases with no gene match: 5. The CDR3 runs 14 residues. Germline loops: CDR1 MNHEY, CDR2 SVGAGI. The CDR3 bases are TGTGCCAGCAGACCCGGGACTAGCGTAGAGACCCAGTACTTC. It is translated as CASRPGTSVETQYF.

The chain has TRBV10-3 and TRBJ1-2; D unclear. V lost 8 bases to trimming and J lost 5 bases, with 21 bases between them. This CDR3 comprises 15 residues. Germline V gene lookup returns CDR1 ENHRY and CDR2 SYGVKD. In DNA, the CDR3 is TGTGCCATCGCTGTTACGCCGTCACGGCGGTATGGCTACACCTTC. Translating it yields CAIAVTPSRRYGYTF.

The rearrangement uses TRBV12-5 and TRBJ2-1, with a tentative D call TRBD2 (5 bases). This CDR3 comprises 16 residues. The V end lost 5 bases, the J end lost 10 bases, and 24 bases lay between the germline ends. Germline-derived CDR1 and CDR2 are LGHNT and FRNRAP. CDR3 in amino acids: CASGLLRTGIIREQFF. The CDR3 DNA follows: TGTGCTAGTGGTCTCCTTAGGACGGGGATCATTCGGGAGCAGTTCTTC.